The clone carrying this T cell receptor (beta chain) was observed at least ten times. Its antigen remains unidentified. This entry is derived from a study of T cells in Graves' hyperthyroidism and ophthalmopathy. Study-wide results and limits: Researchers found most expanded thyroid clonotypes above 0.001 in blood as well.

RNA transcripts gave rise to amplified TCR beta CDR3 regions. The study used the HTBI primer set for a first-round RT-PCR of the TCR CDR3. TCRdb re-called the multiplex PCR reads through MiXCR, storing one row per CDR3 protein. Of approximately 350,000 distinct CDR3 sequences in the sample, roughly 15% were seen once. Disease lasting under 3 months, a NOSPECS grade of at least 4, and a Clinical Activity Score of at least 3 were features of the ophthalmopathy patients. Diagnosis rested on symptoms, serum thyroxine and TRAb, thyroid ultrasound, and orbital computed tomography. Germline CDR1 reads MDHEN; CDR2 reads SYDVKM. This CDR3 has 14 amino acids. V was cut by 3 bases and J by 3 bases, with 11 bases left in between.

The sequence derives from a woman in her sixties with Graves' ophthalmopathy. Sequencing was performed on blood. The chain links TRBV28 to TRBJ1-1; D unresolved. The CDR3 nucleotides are TGTGCCAGCAGTTTCGGCGACGCCTACACTGAAGCTTTCTTT. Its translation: CASSFGDAYTEAFF. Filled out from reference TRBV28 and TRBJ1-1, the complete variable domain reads DVKVTQSSRYLVKRTGEKVFLECVQDMDHENMFWYRQDPGLGLRLIYFSYDVKMKEKGDIPEGYSVSREKKERFSLILESASTNQTSMYLCASSFGDAYTEAFFGQGTRLTVV.